Shown below are 2 T cell receptor beta chains from a single sample sequenced in a study of CD8+ T cells in alopecia areata. Sequencing used cDNA as its template, made by extracting RNA and reverse transcribing it. Profiled with immunoSEQ multiplex PCR; TCRdb holds only in-frame clones, not every one. The sample includes 200,000 to 250,000 clones, approximately 60% of them seen just once. The sample was CD8+ T cells sorted from blood. These TCRs come from a human donor in good health.

The rearrangement links TRBV30 to TRBJ2-1; D gene ambiguous. Trimming removed 1 base from V and 9 bases from J, with 4 bases in between. Germline V lookup: CDR1 GTSNPN, CDR2 SVGIG (reference sequence). The CDR3 length is 10 residues. Here the CDR3 reads CAWSESEQFF. CDR3 DNA: TGTGCCTGGAGTGAAAGTGAGCAGTTCTTC.

V gene TRBV6-5 combines with J gene TRBJ2-5; perhaps TRBD2 as D (6 bases). V shed 2 bases and J shed 1 base, with 11 bases lying between them. Germline assignment: CDR1 MNHEY and CDR2 SVGAGI. The CDR3 has 15 amino acids. This CDR3 reads CASSYALGGQETQYF. The CDR3 DNA reads as TGTGCCAGCAGTTACGCATTGGGGGGCCAAGAGACCCAGTACTTC.